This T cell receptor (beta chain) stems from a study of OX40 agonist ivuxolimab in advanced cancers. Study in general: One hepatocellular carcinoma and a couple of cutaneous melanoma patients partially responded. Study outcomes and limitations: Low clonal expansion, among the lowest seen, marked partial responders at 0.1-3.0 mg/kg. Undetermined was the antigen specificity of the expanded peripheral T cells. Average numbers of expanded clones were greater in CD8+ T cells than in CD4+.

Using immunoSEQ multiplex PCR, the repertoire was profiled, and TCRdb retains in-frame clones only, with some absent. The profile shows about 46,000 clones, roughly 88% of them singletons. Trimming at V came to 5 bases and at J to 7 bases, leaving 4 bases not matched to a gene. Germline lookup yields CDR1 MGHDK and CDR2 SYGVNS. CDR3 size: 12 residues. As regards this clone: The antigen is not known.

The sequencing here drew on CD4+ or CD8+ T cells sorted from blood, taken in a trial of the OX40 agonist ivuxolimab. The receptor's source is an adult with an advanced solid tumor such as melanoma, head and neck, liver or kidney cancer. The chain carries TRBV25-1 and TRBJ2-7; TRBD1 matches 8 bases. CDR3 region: CASSRTGKEQYF. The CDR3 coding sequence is TGTGCCAGCAGTCGGACAGGGAAAGAGCAGTACTTC.